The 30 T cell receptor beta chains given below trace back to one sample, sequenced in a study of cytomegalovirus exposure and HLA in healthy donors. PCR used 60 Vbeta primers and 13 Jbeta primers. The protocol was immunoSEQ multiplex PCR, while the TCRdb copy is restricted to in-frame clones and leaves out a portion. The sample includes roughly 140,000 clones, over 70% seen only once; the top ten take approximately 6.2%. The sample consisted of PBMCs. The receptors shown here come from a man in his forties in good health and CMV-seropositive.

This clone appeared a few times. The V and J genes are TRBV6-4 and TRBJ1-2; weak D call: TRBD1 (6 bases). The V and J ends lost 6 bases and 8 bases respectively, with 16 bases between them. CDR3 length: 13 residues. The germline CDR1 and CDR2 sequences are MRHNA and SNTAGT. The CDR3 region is CASRATGGAGYTF. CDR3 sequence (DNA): TGTGCCAGCAGAGCCACGGGGGGCGCAGGCTACACCTTC.

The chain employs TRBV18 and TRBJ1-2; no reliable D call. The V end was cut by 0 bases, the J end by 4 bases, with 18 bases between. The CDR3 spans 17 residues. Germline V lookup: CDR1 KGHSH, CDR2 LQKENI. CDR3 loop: CASSPPSLPGQGYGYTF. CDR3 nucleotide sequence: TGTGCCAGCTCACCACCGTCCCTCCCAGGCCAAGGCTATGGCTACACCTTC. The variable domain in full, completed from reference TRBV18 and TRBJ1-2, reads NAGVMQNPRHLVRRRGQEARLRCSPMKGHSHVYWYRQLPEEGLKFMVYLQKENIIDESGMPKERFSAEFPKEGPSILRIQQVVRGDSAAYFCASSPPSLPGQGYGYTFGSGTRLTVV.

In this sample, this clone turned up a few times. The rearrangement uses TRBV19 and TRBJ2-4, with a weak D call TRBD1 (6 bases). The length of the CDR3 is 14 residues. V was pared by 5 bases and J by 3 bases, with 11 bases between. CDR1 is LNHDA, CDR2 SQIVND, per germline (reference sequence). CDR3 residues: CASSDPGHKNIQYF. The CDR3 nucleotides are TGTGCCAGTAGTGACCCGGGACACAAAAACATTCAGTACTTC. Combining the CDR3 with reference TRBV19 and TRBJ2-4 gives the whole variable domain DGGITQSPKYLFRKEGQNVTLSCEQNLNHDAMYWYRQDPGQGLRLIYYSQIVNDFQKGDIAEGYSVSREKKESFPLTVTSAQKNPTAFYLCASSDPGHKNIQYFGAGTRLSVL.

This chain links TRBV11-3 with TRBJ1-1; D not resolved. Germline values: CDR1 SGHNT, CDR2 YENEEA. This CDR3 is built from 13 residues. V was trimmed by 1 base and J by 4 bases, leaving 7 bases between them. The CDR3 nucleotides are TGTGCCAGCAGCTTAGGGAGTGGCACTGAAGCTTTCTTT. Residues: CASSLGSGTEAFF. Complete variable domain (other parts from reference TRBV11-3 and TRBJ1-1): EAGVVQSPRYKIIEKKQPVAFWCNPISGHNTLYWYLQNLGQGPELLIRYENEEAVDDSQLPKDRFSAERLKGVDSTLKIQPAELGDSAVYLCASSLGSGTEAFFGQGTRLTVV.

The CDR3 sequence is CASTMGGPTDTQYF. For the CDR3, the DNA is TGTGCCAGCACCATGGGGGGGCCCACAGATACGCAGTATTTT. The rearrangement uses TRBV28 and TRBJ2-3; perhaps TRBD2 as D (7 bases). Deletions cut 7 bases from V and 2 bases from J, with 13 bases between. This CDR3 contains 14 residues. Germline lookup yields CDR1 MDHEN and CDR2 SYDVKM.

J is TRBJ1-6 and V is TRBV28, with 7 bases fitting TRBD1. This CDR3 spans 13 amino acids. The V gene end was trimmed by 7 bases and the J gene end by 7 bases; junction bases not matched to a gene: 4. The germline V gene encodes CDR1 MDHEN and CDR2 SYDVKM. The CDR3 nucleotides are TGTGCCAGCAACCTGGACAGGAATTCACCCCTCCACTTT. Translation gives CASNLDRNSPLHF.

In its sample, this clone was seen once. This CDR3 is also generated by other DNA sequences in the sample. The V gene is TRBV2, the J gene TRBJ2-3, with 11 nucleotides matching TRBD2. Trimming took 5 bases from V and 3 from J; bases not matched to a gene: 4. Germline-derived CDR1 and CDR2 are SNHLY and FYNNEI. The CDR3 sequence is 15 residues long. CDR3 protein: CASSSLAGGTDTQYF. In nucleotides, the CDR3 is TGTGCCAGCAGTTCTCTAGCGGGGGGAACAGATACGCAGTATTTT.

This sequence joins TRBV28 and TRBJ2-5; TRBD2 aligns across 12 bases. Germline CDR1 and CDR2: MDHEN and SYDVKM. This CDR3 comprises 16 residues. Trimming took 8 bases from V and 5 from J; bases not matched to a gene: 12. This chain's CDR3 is CASCVYLAGGPETQYF. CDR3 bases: TGTGCCAGCTGTGTGTACCTAGCGGGGGGGCCGGAGACCCAGTACTTC.

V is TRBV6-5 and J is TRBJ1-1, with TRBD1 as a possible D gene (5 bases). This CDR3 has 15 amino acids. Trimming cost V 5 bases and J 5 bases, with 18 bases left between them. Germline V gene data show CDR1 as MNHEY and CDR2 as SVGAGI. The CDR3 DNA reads TGTGCCAGCAGTCGGTTTGGGGCAAGGGGAACTGAAGCTTTCTTT. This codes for CASSRFGARGTEAFF.

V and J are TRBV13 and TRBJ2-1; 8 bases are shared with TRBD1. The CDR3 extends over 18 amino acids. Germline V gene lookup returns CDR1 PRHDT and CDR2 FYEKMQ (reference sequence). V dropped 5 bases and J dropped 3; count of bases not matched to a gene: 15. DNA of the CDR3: TGTGCCAGCAGCGTCGACAGGGGAACGGGACCAAACTACAATGAGCAGTTCTTC. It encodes CASSVDRGTGPNYNEQFF.

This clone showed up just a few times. The CDR3 nucleotides are TGTGCCAGCACCGCGGGCAGCACAGATACGCAGTATTTT. Protein sequence: CASTAGSTDTQYF. The V and J genes are TRBV6-6 and TRBJ2-3, with D possibly matching TRBD2 (5 bases). Trimming pared 7 bases from V and 0 bases from J, leaving 8 bases between. CDR1 and CDR2 (germline): MNHNY, SVGAGI (reference sequence). This CDR3 contains 13 residues.

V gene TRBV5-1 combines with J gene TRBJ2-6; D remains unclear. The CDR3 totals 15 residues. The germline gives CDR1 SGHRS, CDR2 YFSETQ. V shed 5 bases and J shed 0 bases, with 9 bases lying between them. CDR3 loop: CASRGAFSGANVLTF. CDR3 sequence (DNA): TGCGCCAGCAGGGGCGCTTTCTCTGGGGCCAACGTCCTGACTTTC.

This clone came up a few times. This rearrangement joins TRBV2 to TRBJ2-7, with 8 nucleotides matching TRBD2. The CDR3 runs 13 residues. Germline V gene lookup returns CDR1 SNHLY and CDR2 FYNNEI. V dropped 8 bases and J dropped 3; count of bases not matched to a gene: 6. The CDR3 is CASVPGTSYEQYF. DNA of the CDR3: TGTGCCAGCGTACCCGGGACTAGCTACGAGCAGTACTTC.

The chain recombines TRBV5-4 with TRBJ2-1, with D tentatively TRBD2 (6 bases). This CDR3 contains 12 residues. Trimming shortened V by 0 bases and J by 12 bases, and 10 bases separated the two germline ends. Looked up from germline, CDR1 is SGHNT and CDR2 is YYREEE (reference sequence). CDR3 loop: CASSLAGGMQFF. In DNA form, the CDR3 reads TGTGCCAGCAGCTTGGCCGGAGGGATGCAGTTCTTC.

The CDR3 coding sequence is TGTGCCAGCAGTTATTCAGGGGACCTCCTCTATGGCTACACCTTC. Its translation: CASSYSGDLLYGYTF. V and J are TRBV27 and TRBJ1-2, with TRBD1 as a possible D gene (6 bases). V was shortened by 4 bases and J by 4 bases, with 16 bases between the two germline ends. Germline V gene sequence: CDR1 MNHEY, CDR2 SMNVEV (reference sequence). The CDR3 is 15 amino acids.

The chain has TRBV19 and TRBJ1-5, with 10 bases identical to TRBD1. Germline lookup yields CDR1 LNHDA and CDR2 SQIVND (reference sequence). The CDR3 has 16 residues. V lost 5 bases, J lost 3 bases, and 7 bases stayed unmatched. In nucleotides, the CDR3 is TGTGCCAGTAGTCAGACAGGGGGCGGACCCAATCAGCCCCAGCATTTT. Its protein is CASSQTGGGPNQPQHF.

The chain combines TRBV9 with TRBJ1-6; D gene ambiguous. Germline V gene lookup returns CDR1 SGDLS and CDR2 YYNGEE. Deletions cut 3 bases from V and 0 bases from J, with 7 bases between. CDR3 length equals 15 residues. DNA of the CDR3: TGTGCCAGCAGCGAACGGGGCTCCTATAATTCACCCCTCCACTTT. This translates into CASSERGSYNSPLHF.

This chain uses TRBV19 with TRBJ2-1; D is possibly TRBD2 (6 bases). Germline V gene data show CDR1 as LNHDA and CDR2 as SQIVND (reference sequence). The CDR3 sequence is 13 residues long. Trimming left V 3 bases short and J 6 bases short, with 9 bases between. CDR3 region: CASSMGGTNEQFF. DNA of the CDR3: TGTGCCAGTAGTATGGGCGGGACCAATGAGCAGTTCTTC.

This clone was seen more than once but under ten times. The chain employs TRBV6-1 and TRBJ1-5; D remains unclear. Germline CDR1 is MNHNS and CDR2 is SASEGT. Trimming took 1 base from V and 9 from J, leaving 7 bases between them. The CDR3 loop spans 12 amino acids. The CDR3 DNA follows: TGTGCCAGCAGTGAAGTACCGGGGCCCCAGCATTTT. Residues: CASSEVPGPQHF.

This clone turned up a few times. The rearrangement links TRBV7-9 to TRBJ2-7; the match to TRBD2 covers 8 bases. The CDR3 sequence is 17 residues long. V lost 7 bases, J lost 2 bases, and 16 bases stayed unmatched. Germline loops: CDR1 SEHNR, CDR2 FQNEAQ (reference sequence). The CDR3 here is CASNQINRGGVPYEQYF. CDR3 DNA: TGTGCCAGCAACCAGATAAACCGGGGGGGAGTGCCCTACGAGCAGTACTTC. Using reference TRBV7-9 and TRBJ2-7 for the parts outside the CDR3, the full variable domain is DTGVSQNPRHKITKRGQNVTFRCDPISEHNRLYWYRQTLGQGPEFLTYFQNEAQLEKSRLLSDRFSAERPKGSFSTLEIQRTEQGDSAMYLCASNQINRGGVPYEQYFGPGTRLTVT.

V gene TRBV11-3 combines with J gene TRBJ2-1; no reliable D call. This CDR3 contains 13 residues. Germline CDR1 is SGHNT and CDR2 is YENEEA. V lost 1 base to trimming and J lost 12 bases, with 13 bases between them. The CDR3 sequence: CASSLVPLPRQFF. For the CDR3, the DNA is TGTGCCAGCAGCTTAGTCCCTCTCCCCCGGCAGTTCTTC.

As DNA, the CDR3 is TGCGCCAGCAGCCAAGAATGGGCCGGGCAGGGTGGCTACACCTTC. As protein: CASSQEWAGQGGYTF. The rearrangement links TRBV4-3 to TRBJ1-2, with a possible D match to TRBD1 (5 bases). The V end was cut by 0 bases, the J end by 7 bases, with 15 bases between. The CDR3 runs 15 residues. Germline values: CDR1 LGHNA, CDR2 YSLEER.

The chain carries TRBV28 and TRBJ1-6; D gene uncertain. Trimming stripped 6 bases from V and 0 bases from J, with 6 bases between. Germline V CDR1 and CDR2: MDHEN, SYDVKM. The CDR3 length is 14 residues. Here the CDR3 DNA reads TGTGCCAGCAGCTGGAGCTCCTATAATTCACCCCTCCACTTT. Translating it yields CASSWSSYNSPLHF.

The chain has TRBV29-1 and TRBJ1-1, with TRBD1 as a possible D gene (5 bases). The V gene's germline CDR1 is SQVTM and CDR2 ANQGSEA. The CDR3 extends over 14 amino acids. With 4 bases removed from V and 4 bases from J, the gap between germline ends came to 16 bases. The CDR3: CSVGGGTTGTEAFF. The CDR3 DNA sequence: TGCAGCGTTGGCGGAGGGACGACTGGCACTGAAGCTTTCTTT.

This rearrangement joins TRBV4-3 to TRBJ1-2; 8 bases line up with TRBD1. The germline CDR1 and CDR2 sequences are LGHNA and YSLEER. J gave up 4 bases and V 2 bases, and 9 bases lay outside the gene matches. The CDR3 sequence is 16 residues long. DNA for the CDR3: TGCGCCAGCAGCCAAAGGGGAACCGGGACAGGCTATGGCTACACCTTC. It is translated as CASSQRGTGTGYGYTF.

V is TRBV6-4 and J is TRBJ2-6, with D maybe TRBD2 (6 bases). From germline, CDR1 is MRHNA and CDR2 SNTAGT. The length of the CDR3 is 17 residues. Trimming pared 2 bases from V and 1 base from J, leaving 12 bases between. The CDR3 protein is CASSDRGAGSGANVLTF. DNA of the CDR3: TGTGCCAGCAGTGACAGGGGCGCGGGGTCTGGGGCCAACGTCCTGACTTTC.

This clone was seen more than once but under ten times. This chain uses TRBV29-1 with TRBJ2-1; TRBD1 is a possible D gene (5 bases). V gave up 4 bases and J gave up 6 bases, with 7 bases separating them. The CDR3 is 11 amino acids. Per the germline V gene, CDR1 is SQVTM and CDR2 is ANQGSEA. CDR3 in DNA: TGCAGCGTTGGACAGAGCAATGAGCAGTTCTTC. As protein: CSVGQSNEQFF.

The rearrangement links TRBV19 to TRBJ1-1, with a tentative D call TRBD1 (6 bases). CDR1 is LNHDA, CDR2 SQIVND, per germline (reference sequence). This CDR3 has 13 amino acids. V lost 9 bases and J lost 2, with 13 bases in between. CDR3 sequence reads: CASRTGPNTEAFF. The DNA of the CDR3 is TGTGCCAGCCGAACAGGGCCAAACACTGAAGCTTTCTTT.

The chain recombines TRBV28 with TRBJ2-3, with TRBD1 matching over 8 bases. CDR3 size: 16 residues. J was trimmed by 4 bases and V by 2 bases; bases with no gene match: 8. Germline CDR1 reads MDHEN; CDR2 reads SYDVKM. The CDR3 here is CASSLQQGAFADTQYF. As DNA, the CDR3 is TGTGCCAGCAGTTTACAGCAGGGGGCGTTTGCAGATACGCAGTATTTT.

The CDR3 DNA reads TGTGCCAGCAGTCCCACCCTAGGCCCCTACAATGAGCAGTTCTTC. It translates to CASSPTLGPYNEQFF. This chain joins TRBV27 and TRBJ2-1; D remains ambiguous. V was pared by 5 bases and J by 2 bases, with 13 bases between. Germline V gene data show CDR1 as MNHEY and CDR2 as SMNVEV (reference sequence). The CDR3 covers 15 residues.